These 20 T cell receptor beta chains were all obtained from the same sample, sequenced in a study of blood T cells in healthy people across ages. A J-beta primer mix and a sample-barcoded 5' primer were used in a second PCR of roughly 6 to 12 cycles. TCRdb ran MiXCR on the 5' RACE reads and lists one entry per CDR3 protein. The data show hundreds of thousands of distinct CDR3 sequences, roughly 41% seen once. Input material: blood. Receptors were obtained from an elderly man in good health.

The CDR3 nucleotides read TGTGCCAGCAGCCCAGGACTCGCCTTGGTGAGCGAGCAGTACTTC. Protein: CASSPGLALVSEQYF. V gene TRBV3-1 combines with J gene TRBJ2-4, with a weak D call TRBD2 (5 bases). The end of the DNA aligns better with TRBJ2-7, so the J call may be wrong. Looked up from germline, CDR1 is LGHDT and CDR2 is YNNKEL (reference sequence). The CDR3 is 15 amino acids.

This sequence joins TRBV7-8 and TRBJ1-5, with D perhaps TRBD1 (6 bases). The CDR3 spans 15 residues. The germline V and J ends were trimmed by 1 base and 7 bases, with 14 bases remaining between them. The germline gives CDR1 SGHVS, CDR2 FQNEAQ. The CDR3 here is CASSLVGGAEQPQHF. The CDR3 coding sequence is TGTGCCAGCAGCTTAGTGGGGGGCGCGGAGCAGCCCCAGCATTTT.

This clonotype was counted between two and nine times. V gene TRBV2 combines with J gene TRBJ1-6; D call uncertain. The germline gives CDR1 SNHLY, CDR2 FYNNEI. This CDR3 has 15 residues. Trimming removed 1 base from V and 7 bases from J, with 11 bases in between. The CDR3 DNA follows: TGTGCCAGCAGTGAAGGCTCGGGTTCGAATTCACCCCTCCACTTT. Protein: CASSEGSGSNSPLHF.

The chain joins TRBV20-1 to TRBJ2-1; D remains ambiguous. CDR3 length: 10 residues. CDR1 and CDR2 from the germline V gene are DFQATT and SNEGSKA (reference sequence). The germline V and J ends were trimmed by 3 bases and 8 bases, with 5 bases remaining between them. CDR3 in amino acids: CSASKDEQFF. CDR3 DNA: TGCAGTGCTAGTAAAGATGAGCAGTTCTTC.

About this clonotype itself: At one end, the junction sequence differs from germline, possibly due to a read error. The chain combines TRBV27 with TRBJ2-7; TRBD1 might be the D (5 bases). Germline loops: CDR1 MNHEY, CDR2 SMNVEV (reference sequence). CDR3 length: 14 residues. For the CDR3, the DNA is TGTGCCAGCAGTTTAGGTCAGGGAACCTACGAGCGGTACTTC. Its translation: CASSLGQGTYERYF.

This chain links TRBV7-8 with TRBJ1-1; 7 bases map to TRBD1. Germline CDR1 SGHVS, CDR2 FQNEAQ. There are 18 residues in the CDR3. Losses at the gene ends were 5 bases for V and 0 bases for J; bases not matched to a gene: 15. The CDR3 nucleotides read TGTGCCAGCAGCACTGCTTCCTTAAAACAGGGGCTGAACACTGAAGCTTTCTTT. Translated: CASSTASLKQGLNTEAFF.

V gene TRBV30 combines with J gene TRBJ1-5, with D uncertain. The germline gives CDR1 GTSNPN, CDR2 SVGIG (reference sequence). V was pared by 2 bases and J by 4 bases, with 9 bases between. This CDR3 is 13 amino acids long. Here the CDR3 DNA reads TGTGCCTGGAGTCCCGAGGAAAATCAGCCCCAGCATTTT. Its translation: CAWSPEENQPQHF.

CDR3 sequence reads: CASSEGTGAPEAFF. The CDR3 DNA is TGTGCCAGCAGTGAGGGGACAGGGGCCCCTGAAGCTTTCTTT. This rearrangement joins TRBV2 to TRBJ1-1, with 10 nucleotides matching TRBD1. With V trimmed by 3 bases and J by 6 bases, 4 bases remained unmatched. The CDR3 consists of 14 residues. Germline CDR1 and CDR2: SNHLY and FYNNEI.

CDR3 region: CASSLGGTAGGVIDEQYF. CDR3 sequence (DNA): TGCGCCAGCAGCTTAGGAGGGACAGCGGGGGGAGTGATAGATGAGCAGTACTTC. The V gene is TRBV5-1, the J gene TRBJ2-5; 9 bases are a match to TRBD2. Germline V gene lookup returns CDR1 SGHRS and CDR2 YFSETQ. The V segment lost 2 bases and the J segment 11 bases; nucleotides outside the gene matches: 22. CDR3 length: 18 amino acids.

In the case of this clonotype: One base away lies a much larger clone, so this may be a sequencing read error. V is TRBV20-1 and J is TRBJ1-2; D unresolved. Germline lookup yields CDR1 DFQATT and CDR2 SNEGSKA (reference sequence). This CDR3 has 13 amino acids. V lost 1 base and J 6 bases, leaving 12 bases between the germline ends. Written as DNA, the CDR3 is TGCAGTGCTAGAGGCCCAAGGGCCCATGGCTACACCTTC. This sequence encodes CSARGPRAHGYTF.

This chain connects TRBV20-1 to TRBJ1-2; 9 bases are a match to TRBD1. This CDR3 region has 14 residues. Germline values: CDR1 DFQATT, CDR2 SNEGSKA (reference sequence). The J segment lost 8 bases and the V segment lost 5 bases, leaving 12 bases of the junction unmatched. The CDR3 spells CSARNRDRDGGYTF. DNA for the CDR3: TGCAGTGCTCGAAACCGGGACAGGGATGGGGGCTACACCTTC.

J is TRBJ1-5 and V is TRBV7-9; 7 positions match TRBD1. Germline V gene data show CDR1 as SEHNR and CDR2 as FQNEAQ (reference sequence). Germline trimming cut 5 bases from V and 6 bases from J; bases unmatched to any gene: 7. CDR3 size: 14 residues. In DNA form, the CDR3 reads TGTGCCAGCAGCCCCGGAGGGGGCCTTCAGCCCCAGCATTTT. Translating gives CASSPGGGLQPQHF. Full variable domain (missing parts from reference TRBV7-9 and TRBJ1-5): DTGVSQNPRHKITKRGQNVTFRCDPISEHNRLYWYRQTLGQGPEFLTYFQNEAQLEKSRLLSDRFSAERPKGSFSTLEIQRTEQGDSAMYLCASSPGGGLQPQHFGDGTRLSIL.

V is TRBV6-2 or TRBV6-3 and J is TRBJ2-7; 12 bases agree with TRBD2. Germline CDR1 is MNHEY and CDR2 is SVGEGT. V lost 6 bases, J lost 1 base, and 4 bases stayed unmatched. The CDR3 runs to 15 residues. The CDR3, as DNA: TGTGCCAGCAGGCTAGCGGGAGGGCAATCCTACGAGCAGTACTTC. Its translation is CASRLAGGQSYEQYF.

The chain has TRBV4-1 and TRBJ2-7, with 9 bases lining up with TRBD2. The DNA end lines up better with TRBJ2-5; the J call may be wrong. CDR1 MGHRA and CDR2 YSYEKL come from the germline V gene. This CDR3 has 16 amino acids. The CDR3: CASGQPGLAGTETQYF. The CDR3 bases are TGCGCCAGCGGTCAGCCGGGACTAGCAGGAACAGAGACCCAGTACTTC.

The chain employs TRBV9 and TRBJ2-1, with 9 bases identical to TRBD2. The ends lost 0 bases at V and 6 bases at J; junction bases unmatched: 4. Germline V lookup: CDR1 SGDLS, CDR2 YYNGEE. This CDR3 spans 15 amino acids. CDR3 loop: CASSVEGLALNEQFF. CDR3 nucleotides: TGTGCCAGCAGCGTAGAAGGACTAGCGCTCAATGAGCAGTTCTTC.

The rearrangement joins TRBV28 to TRBJ2-7, with TRBD1 identical over 7 bases. Germline V gives CDR1 MDHEN, CDR2 SYDVKM. J lost 6 bases, V lost 2 bases, and 13 bases had no gene match. The length of the CDR3 is 16 residues. The CDR3: CASSLRLGRGYSEQYF. The CDR3, as DNA: TGTGCCAGCAGTTTAAGGTTGGGCAGGGGGTATTCCGAGCAGTACTTC.

This clonotype was counted at least ten times. The rearrangement links TRBV4-3 to TRBJ2-7; TRBD2 matches 9 bases. Germline CDR1 LGHNA, CDR2 YSLEER. The CDR3 extends over 15 amino acids. The trim removed 1 base at V and 7 bases at J, leaving 8 bases unmatched. This chain's CDR3 is CASSQVASGTGEQYF. The CDR3 DNA follows: TGCGCCAGCAGCCAAGTGGCTAGCGGGACGGGAGAGCAGTACTTC.

This clonotype was seen more than once but under ten times. The chain has TRBV25-1 and TRBJ2-5, with TRBD2 matching over 7 bases. Germline lookup yields CDR1 MGHDK and CDR2 SYGVNS. Trimming cost V 6 bases and J 5 bases; bases outside gene matches: 12. There are 15 residues in the CDR3. The chain's CDR3 is CASSRGVRSGETQYF. In DNA, the CDR3 is TGTGCCAGCAGCCGGGGGGTTAGAAGTGGGGAGACCCAGTACTTC. Variable domain in full (rest from reference TRBV25-1 and TRBJ2-5): EADIYQTPRYLVIGTGKKITLECSQTMGHDKMYWYQQDPGMELHLIHYSYGVNSTEKGDLSSESTVSRIRTEHFPLTLESARPSHTSQYLCASSRGVRSGETQYFGPGTRLLVL.

The chain employs TRBV7-6 and TRBJ2-2, with 7 bases lining up with TRBD1. The CDR3 totals 17 residues. V gave up 4 bases and J gave up 4 bases; unmatched junction bases: 12. The germline V gene has CDR1 SGHVS and CDR2 FNYEAQ. The CDR3: CASSSPHRDSGTGELFF. The DNA of the CDR3 is TGTGCCAGCAGCTCTCCCCACCGGGACAGTGGCACCGGGGAGCTGTTTTTT. Filled out from reference TRBV7-6 and TRBJ2-2, the complete variable domain reads GAGVSQSPRYKVTKRGQDVALRCDPISGHVSLYWYRQALGQGPEFLTYFNYEAQQDKSGLPNDRFSAERPEGSISTLTIQRTEQRDSAMYRCASSSPHRDSGTGELFFGEGSRLTVL.

This clonotype was counted a single time. Germline and junction disagree at one end, which may indicate a read error. This chain connects TRBV7-2 to TRBJ2-1; D may be TRBD1 or TRBD2 (5 bases each). CDR3 length: 12 residues. Looked up from germline, CDR1 is SGHTA and CDR2 is FQGNSA. The CDR3 nucleotides read TGTGCCGGCAGCACAGCAGAAGGGACCCAGTTCTTC. Residues: CAGSTAEGTQFF.